This is a list of T cell receptor beta chains from one sample in a study of cytomegalovirus exposure and HLA in healthy donors. Using immunoSEQ multiplex PCR, the repertoire was profiled, and TCRdb retains in-frame clones only, with some absent. The data show about 220,000 clones, approximately 70% seen once. Specimen: PBMCs. The receptors were sampled from a woman aged 25 to 39 in good health and CMV-seronegative. Each CDR3 is given with its conserved first and last residue. Fields, in order: J gene, V gene, D gene, clone size, CDR3 DNA, CDR3 protein. A D gene is named only where the DNA matches it firmly. Clone size is shown for a subset of rows, as once, few, many or a class of expanded clone.

>TRBJ1-4|TRBV25-1|.|.
TGTGCCAGCAGTGATCAAGCGGGGGGGAAACCGGAAAAACTGTTTTTT
CASSDQAGGKPEKLFF
>TRBJ1-1|TRBV5-1|TRBD1|.
TGCGCCAGCAGCTTGAGCCAGGGGGCGACTGAAGCTTTCTTT
CASSLSQGATEAFF
>TRBJ2-2|TRBV10-1|.|.
TGCGCCAGCAGAGACTCGAACACCGGGGAGCTGTTTTTT
CASRDSNTGELFF
>TRBJ1-2|TRBV6-6|.|.
TGTGCCAGCAGTGAGACAGGCCCCTATGGCTACACCTTC
CASSETGPYGYTF
>TRBJ1-1|TRBV4-2|.|few
TGTGCCAGCAGCCAACATCGGGATTCGAACACTGAAGCTTTCTTT
CASSQHRDSNTEAFF
>TRBJ2-7|TRBV2|TRBD2|few
TGTGCCAGCAGTGAAATTGGGACTAGCGGGAGTGGGGAGCAGTACTTC
CASSEIGTSGSGEQYF
>TRBJ2-2|TRBV5-4|TRBD2|.
TGTGCCAGCAGCGTCGGGGCCGGGACTAGCGGGGGGGCCGGGGAGCTGTTTTTT
CASSVGAGTSGGAGELFF
>TRBJ2-6|TRBV10-3|.|.
TGTGCCATCAGCACAGGGACTGGGGCCAACGTCCTGACTTTC
CAISTGTGANVLTF
>TRBJ2-7|TRBV27|.|.
TGTGCCAGCAGTTTCCAATACGACAGCTCCTACGAGCAGTACTTC
CASSFQYDSSYEQYF
>TRBJ1-2|TRBV6-1|.|.
TGTGCCAGCCGAGGTCAGACCTATGGCTACACCTTC
CASRGQTYGYTF
>TRBJ1-1|TRBV7-8|.|.
TGTGCCAGCAGCTTAGAGGGCAGGGAAGTAGAGAACACTGAAGCTTTCTTT
CASSLEGREVENTEAFF
>TRBJ1-2|TRBV5-6|.|.
TGTGCCAGCAGCCACAGGGAGTCGGGCTACACCTTC
CASSHRESGYTF
>TRBJ2-7|TRBV11-3|TRBD1|.
TGTGCCAGCAGCCCCCGGGACAGGGTCTACGAGCAGTACTTC
CASSPRDRVYEQYF
>TRBJ2-1|TRBV5-4|TRBD2|few
TGTGCCAGCAGCCCGTGGACTAGCGGGAGCTCCTACAATGAGCAGTTCTTC
CASSPWTSGSSYNEQFF
>TRBJ1-2|TRBV11-2|.|.
TGTGCCAGCAGCTCCTTGAGGGTTTGGGCGATGAGCGGCTACACCTTC
CASSSLRVWAMSGYTF
>TRBJ1-5|TRBV6-1|TRBD1|.
TGTGCCAGCAGTGAAGGTACAGGGGGCAATCAGCCCCAGCATTTT
CASSEGTGGNQPQHF
>TRBJ2-6|TRBV7-3|.|.
TGTGCCAGCAGCTTAACGGGGGCTGCAGGGGCCAACGTCCTGACTTTC
CASSLTGAAGANVLTF
>TRBJ1-1|TRBV10-3|.|.
TGTGCCATCAGTGGAGGGTTAGGCACTGAAGCTTTCTTT
CAISGGLGTEAFF
>TRBJ2-7|TRBV15|TRBD2|.
TGTGCCACCAGCCGCCGGGGGGGGCCGTACCACGAGCAGTACTTC
CATSRRGGPYHEQYF
>TRBJ2-1|TRBV5-8|.|.
TGTGCCAGCAGCTTGGGGCGGAGGGGGCTAGCGGGTGAGCAGTTCTTC
CASSLGRRGLAGEQFF
>TRBJ1-6|TRBV6-5|.|.
TGTGCCAGCAGTCCACGTGGACAGTCCAATTCACCCCTCCACTTT
CASSPRGQSNSPLHF
>TRBJ1-1|TRBV6-1|.|.
TGTGCCAGCAGTGCCCCGATGGGGAGGGCTCGAAGGGTGAACACTGAAGCTTTCTTT
CASSAPMGRARRVNTEAFF
>TRBJ2-7|TRBV27|.|.
TGTGCCAGCAGTTTATCAGGGGTCCCCTACGAGCAGTACTTC
CASSLSGVPYEQYF
>TRBJ2-3|TRBV9|.|.
TGTGCCAGCTTTCCCGGGCCCCAGGAGGTGGCCCGCTACCCAACAGATACGCAGTATTTT
CASFPGPQEVARYPTDTQYF
>TRBJ1-1|TRBV5-1|.|.
TGCGCCAGCAGCTACCTGGAGGGGCGCTGGACTGAAGCTTTCTTT
CASSYLEGRWTEAFF
>TRBJ1-1|TRBV7-3|.|few
TGTGCCAGCAGCATCCAGAGGGGGACTGAAGCTTTCTTT
CASSIQRGTEAFF
>TRBJ2-3|TRBV19|TRBD2|few
TGTGCCAGTATGCGGCTAGCGGGAGGGTCTAGCACAGATACGCAGTATTTT
CASMRLAGGSSTDTQYF
>TRBJ2-3|TRBV11-1|TRBD2|.
TGTGCCAGCAGCCACCTGCTAGCGGAGAGCACAGATACGCAGTATTTT
CASSHLLAESTDTQYF
>TRBJ2-1|TRBV6-5|.|.
TGTGCCAGCAGTTACCAGCGCATCAATGAGCAGTTCTTC
CASSYQRINEQFF
>TRBJ1-1|TRBV7-8|.|.
TGTGCCAGCAGCCAAATACAGGTTATGAACACTGAAGCTTTCTTT
CASSQIQVMNTEAFF
>TRBJ2-1|TRBV19|TRBD2|.
TGTGCCAGTAGTCATAGCGGGGCTTCGAATGAGCAGTTCTTC
CASSHSGASNEQFF
>TRBJ1-1|TRBV19|TRBD1|.
TGTGCCAGTAGCAGGACAGGGTTAACTGAAGCTTTCTTT
CASSRTGLTEAFF
>TRBJ2-3|TRBV2|TRBD2|.
TGTGCCAGCAGCTTCGGGAGGGCGGGGACAGATACGCAGTATTTT
CASSFGRAGTDTQYF
>TRBJ1-5|TRBV30|.|.
TGTGCCTTGACGCGGGGAGGGGATCAGCCCCAGCATTTT
CALTRGGDQPQHF
>TRBJ2-3|TRBV5-4|.|.
TGTGCCAGCAGGGAGTGGGACTTCAGAAGCACAGATACGCAGTATTTT
CASREWDFRSTDTQYF
>TRBJ1-2|TRBV5-5|TRBD1|.
TGTGCCAGCAACCCGAGACAGGGGGATTACTATGGCTACACCTTC
CASNPRQGDYYGYTF
>TRBJ2-7|TRBV28|.|.
TGTGCCAGCAGTTTCCCGCAGGGAGGATTCTACGAGCAGTACTTC
CASSFPQGGFYEQYF
>TRBJ2-5|TRBV7-6|.|.
TGTGCCAGCAGCTTAGGAACAGGCCAAGAGACCCAGTACTTC
CASSLGTGQETQYF
>TRBJ1-1|TRBV7-2|.|.
TGTGCCAGCAGCTTAGTATCCTCCTCGTCTGAAGCTTTCTTT
CASSLVSSSSEAFF
>TRBJ2-5|TRBV30|.|.
TGTGCCTGGAGTGTGGGTAGCGGCCAAGAGACCCAGTACTTC
CAWSVGSGQETQYF
>TRBJ2-1|TRBV27|TRBD2|.
TGTGCCAGCAGTCCCCCACTAGCGGGACACAATGAGCAGTTCTTC
CASSPPLAGHNEQFF
>TRBJ1-2|TRBV7-9|TRBD1|.
TGTGCCAGCCTCGTCGCGACAGGGGGTCACTATGGCTACACCTTC
CASLVATGGHYGYTF
>TRBJ1-5|TRBV28|.|.
TGTGCCAGCACAAGGGAGCGCGGGGGCTATAGCAATCAGCCCCAGCATTTT
CASTRERGGYSNQPQHF
>TRBJ2-5|TRBV29-1|.|.
TGCACCTACCAGGAGGGGAAAGAGACCCAGTACTTC
CTYQEGKETQYF
>TRBJ2-1|TRBV5-1|TRBD2|.
TGCGCCAGCAGCACAGGGACTAGCAGGTTAGGACTGCGAGTGAATGAGCAGTTCTTC
CASSTGTSRLGLRVNEQFF
>TRBJ1-5|TRBV19|TRBD1|.
TGTGCCGGAGGACAGGGGGGCAATCAGCCCCAGCATTTT
CAGGQGGNQPQHF
>TRBJ2-7|TRBV7-8|TRBD2|.
TGTGCCAGCAGCTTAGCGCTCTCCCCACAAACTAGCGGGGAGTTCTCCTACGAGCAGTACTTC
CASSLALSPQTSGEFSYEQYF
>TRBJ2-1|TRBV7-9|TRBD2|.
TGTGCCAGCAGCGAGCTAGCGGAGTCCAATGAGCAGTTCTTC
CASSELAESNEQFF
>TRBJ2-4|TRBV19|.|once
TGTGCCAGTAGTATACCGCGGGCGGCGGACATTCAGTACTTC
CASSIPRAADIQYF
>TRBJ1-1|TRBV18|TRBD1|.
TGTGACAGCTCACTAAGGACAGGGGGGCTGATGAACACTGAAGCTTTCTTT
CDSSLRTGGLMNTEAFF